This T cell receptor beta chain was sequenced in a study of blood T cell repertoires in COVID-19. As for the study in general: The cDNA or gDNA used as material had been derived from T cells, B-cell-depleted T cells, or PBMCs.

This clone has a single count. Clones were read by immunoSEQ multiplex PCR, and TCRdb kept only the in-frame ones, dropping some. The data contain 70,000 or so clones, about 88% of them singletons. Germline assignment: CDR1 MDHEN and CDR2 SYDVKM. The junction had 9 bases not matched to a gene; V was cut back by 7 bases and J by 9 bases. This CDR3 has 14 residues. The sequencing input was peripheral blood. The source is a man in his forties or fifties with acute or convalescent COVID-19. V is TRBV28 and J is TRBJ1-6; 7 bases fit TRBD1. CDR3 in amino acids: CASNLEGAGSPLHF. The CDR3 coding sequence is TGTGCCAGCAATCTAGAGGGGGCAGGTTCACCCCTCCACTTT.